The present entry profiles one T cell receptor beta chain with its context. Two negative PCRs, clearance, or symptom resolution were required of recovered Cohort 3 donors. Profiling relied on immunoSEQ multiplex PCR, and the TCRdb table lists in-frame clones only, not all of them. The profile shows about 260,000 clones, about 83% of them singletons. V gave up 4 bases and J gave up 2 bases; unmatched junction bases: 7. Germline V CDR1 and CDR2: SGHRS, YFSETQ. The CDR3 extends over 15 amino acids. The data were obtained in a study of blood T cell repertoires in COVID-19. The receptor's source is a woman between 45 and 65 years old who had recovered from COVID-19. V usage is TRBV5-1 and J usage is TRBJ2-7; 9 bases agree with TRBD1. Sequencing was done on a sample of PBMCs or T cells enriched from blood (not recorded which). The CDR3 is CASSPWTGVTYEQYF. CDR3 nucleotides: TGCGCCAGCAGCCCATGGACAGGGGTAACCTACGAGCAGTACTTC.